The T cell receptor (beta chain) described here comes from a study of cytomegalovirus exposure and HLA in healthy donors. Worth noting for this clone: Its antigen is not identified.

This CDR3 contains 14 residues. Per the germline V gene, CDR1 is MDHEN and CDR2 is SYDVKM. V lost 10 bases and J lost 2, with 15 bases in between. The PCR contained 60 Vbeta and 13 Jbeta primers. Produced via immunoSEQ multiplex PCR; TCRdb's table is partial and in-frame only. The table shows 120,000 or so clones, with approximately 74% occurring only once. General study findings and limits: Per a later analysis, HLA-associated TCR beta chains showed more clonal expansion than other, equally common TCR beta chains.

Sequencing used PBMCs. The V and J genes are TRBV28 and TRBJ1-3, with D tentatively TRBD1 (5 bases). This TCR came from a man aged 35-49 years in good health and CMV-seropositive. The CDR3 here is CATLRGEAGNTIYF. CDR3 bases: TGTGCCACCCTTCGGGGGGAGGCTGGAAACACCATATATTTT. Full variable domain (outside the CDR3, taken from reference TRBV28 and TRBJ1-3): DVKVTQSSRYLVKRTGEKVFLECVQDMDHENMFWYRQDPGLGLRLIYFSYDVKMKEKGDIPEGYSVSREKKERFSLILESASTNQTSMYLCATLRGEAGNTIYFGEGSWLTVV.